The rows below give T cell receptor beta chains drawn from one sample of a study of a mutant IDH1 vaccine in newly diagnosed glioma. These TCRs' antigens remain unknown. Clones were sequenced by immunoSEQ multiplex PCR, and TCRdb holds only the in-frame ones, with some missing. The sample carries about 54,000 clones, 75% to 85% recorded once. Sequencing was performed on PBMCs, taken from a glioma patient whose treatment included an IDH1 peptide vaccine. Receptor source: a man between 25 and 39 years old with glioma. Both conserved end residues are part of each CDR3. A D gene is named only where the DNA matches it firmly. Not every row has a clone size; where given, it reads once, few, many or a size class.

v_call	clone_size	d_call	j_call	cdr3_nt	cdr3_aa
TRBV2	NA	NA	TRBJ2-2	TGTGCCAGCTTACGGCAGACGGGACTGACCGGGGAGCTGTTTTTT	CASLRQTGLTGELFF
TRBV14	NA	NA	TRBJ2-7	TGTGCCAGCAGCCAAATATATACAGCAACCTACGAGCAGTACTTC	CASSQIYTATYEQYF
TRBV19	NA	NA	TRBJ1-6	TGTGCCAGTTCAAGCGGGGGCGGACCCCTCCACTTT	CASSSGGGPLHF
TRBV7-9	NA	TRBD1	TRBJ1-6	TGTGCCAGCAGCCCAGGACAGGGGAGTTCACCCCTCCACTTT	CASSPGQGSSPLHF
TRBV30	NA	NA	TRBJ2-5	TGTGCCTGGAGTCGACCGAAGGACAGCCGAAATAAGACCCAGTACTTC	CAWSRPKDSRNKTQYF
TRBV19	NA	TRBD1	TRBJ1-5	TGTGCCAGTAGTCCGGGACAGGGGGGTCAGCCCCAGCATTTT	CASSPGQGGQPQHF
TRBV7-9	NA	NA	TRBJ1-1	TGTGCCAGCAGCTTAGGACAGAGTATGAACACTGAAGCTTTCTTT	CASSLGQSMNTEAFF
TRBV7-7	NA	TRBD1	TRBJ2-1	TGTGCCAGCAGCCGCGGACAGGGGGCTCACAATGAGCAGTTCTTC	CASSRGQGAHNEQFF
TRBV2	NA	NA	TRBJ1-6	TGTGCCAGCAGTGGAGGGACCCCTTTAGCATATTCACCCCTCCACTTT	CASSGGTPLAYSPLHF
TRBV28	once	NA	TRBJ1-4	TGTGCCAGCAGTTGGGGAGACGCGGGGAGGAATGAAAAACTGTTTTTT	CASSWGDAGRNEKLFF
TRBV11-2	NA	NA	TRBJ2-1	TGTGCCAGCAGCTTAAGCCAGAGTGCCTACAATGAGCAGTTCTTC	CASSLSQSAYNEQFF
TRBV19	NA	NA	TRBJ1-1	TGTGCCTCCTCGGACAGCCGGTACACTGAAGCTTTCTTT	CASSDSRYTEAFF
TRBV6-5	NA	NA	TRBJ1-2	TGTGCCAGCACCCCAGGGTTTATCGCGAGCTATGGCTACACCTTC	CASTPGFIASYGYTF
TRBV5-6	NA	TRBD1	TRBJ1-1	TGTGCCAGCAGCTTGACTGTCAGGGGGGCTGAAGCTTTCTTT	CASSLTVRGAEAFF